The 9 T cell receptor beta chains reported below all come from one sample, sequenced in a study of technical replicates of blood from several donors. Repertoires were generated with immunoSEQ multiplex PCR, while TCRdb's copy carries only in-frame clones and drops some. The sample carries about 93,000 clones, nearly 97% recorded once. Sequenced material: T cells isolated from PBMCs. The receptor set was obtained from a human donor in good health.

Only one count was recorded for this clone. This CDR3 is CASSVMSLGLAGVAEQFF. The CDR3 nucleotides read TGTGCCAGCAGCGTAATGTCCCTGGGACTAGCGGGGGTGGCTGAGCAGTTCTTC. This chain links TRBV9 with TRBJ2-1, with TRBD2 matching 14 bases. Germline V lookup: CDR1 SGDLS, CDR2 YYNGEE. The length of the CDR3 is 18 residues. V dropped 1 base and J dropped 9; count of bases not matched to a gene: 12.

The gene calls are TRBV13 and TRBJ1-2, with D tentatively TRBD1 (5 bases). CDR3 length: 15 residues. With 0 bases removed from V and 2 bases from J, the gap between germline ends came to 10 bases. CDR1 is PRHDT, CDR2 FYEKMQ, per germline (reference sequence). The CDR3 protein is CASSLGQGWNYGYTF. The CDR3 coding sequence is TGTGCCAGCAGCTTAGGTCAGGGATGGAACTATGGCTACACCTTC.

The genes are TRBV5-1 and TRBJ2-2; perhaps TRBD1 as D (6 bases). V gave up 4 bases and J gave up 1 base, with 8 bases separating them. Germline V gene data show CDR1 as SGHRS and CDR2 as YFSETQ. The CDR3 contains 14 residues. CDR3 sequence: CASSPGQNTGELFF. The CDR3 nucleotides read TGCGCCAGCAGCCCGGGACAGAACACCGGGGAGCTGTTTTTT.

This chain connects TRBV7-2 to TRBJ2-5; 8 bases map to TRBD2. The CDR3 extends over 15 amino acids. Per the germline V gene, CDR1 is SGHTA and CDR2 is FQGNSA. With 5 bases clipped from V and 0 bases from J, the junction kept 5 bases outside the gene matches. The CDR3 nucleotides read TGTGCCAGCAGCCGTGCGGGGGGCAACCAAGAGACCCAGTACTTC. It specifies CASSRAGGNQETQYF.

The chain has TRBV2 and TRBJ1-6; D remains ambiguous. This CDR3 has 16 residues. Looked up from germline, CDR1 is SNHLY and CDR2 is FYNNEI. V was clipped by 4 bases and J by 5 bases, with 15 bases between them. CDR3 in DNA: TGTGCCAGCAGTGGGGTCGGAGGATGGGATAATTCACCCCTCCACTTT. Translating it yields CASSGVGGWDNSPLHF.

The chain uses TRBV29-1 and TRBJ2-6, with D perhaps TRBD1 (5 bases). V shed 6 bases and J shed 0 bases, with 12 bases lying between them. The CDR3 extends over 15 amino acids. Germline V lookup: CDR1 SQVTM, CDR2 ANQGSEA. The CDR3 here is CSVEYRSSGANVLTF. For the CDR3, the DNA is TGCAGCGTCGAATACAGGTCCTCTGGGGCCAACGTCCTGACTTTC.

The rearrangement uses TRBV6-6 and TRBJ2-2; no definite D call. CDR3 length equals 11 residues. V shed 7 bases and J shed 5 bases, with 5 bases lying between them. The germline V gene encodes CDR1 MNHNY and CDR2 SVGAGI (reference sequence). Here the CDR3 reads CASTATGELFF. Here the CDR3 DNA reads TGTGCCAGCACCGCGACCGGGGAGCTGTTTTTT.

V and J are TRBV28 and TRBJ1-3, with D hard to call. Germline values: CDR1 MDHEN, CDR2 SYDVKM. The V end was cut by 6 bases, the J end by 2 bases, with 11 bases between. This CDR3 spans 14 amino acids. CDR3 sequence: CASRPGLAGNTIYF. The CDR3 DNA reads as TGTGCCAGCAGACCCGGACTGGCTGGAAACACCATATATTTT.

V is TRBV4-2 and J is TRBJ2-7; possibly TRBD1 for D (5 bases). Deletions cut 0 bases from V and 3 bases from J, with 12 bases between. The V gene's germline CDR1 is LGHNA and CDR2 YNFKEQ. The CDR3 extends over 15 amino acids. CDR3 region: CASSQEGATFYEQYF. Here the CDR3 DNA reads TGTGCCAGCAGCCAAGAAGGGGCTACCTTCTACGAGCAGTACTTC.